This T cell receptor (beta chain) emerged from a study of blood T cell repertoires in COVID-19 (dated by TCRdb to about 2020). Looking at the study overall: The collaborator samples originated in the United States, Italy and Spain and spanned the acute and convalescent phases of COVID-19. The prospective study material was composed of cDNA or gDNA derived from T cells, B-cell-depleted T cells, or PBMCs. The dataset comprised deeply sampled blood TCRbeta repertoires from subjects exposed to, actively infected with, or recovered from COVID-19. The repertoires were released in a freely available public database intended as a resource for research on the immune response to SARS-CoV-2. Samples came from the ongoing ImmuneRACE study (first 160 participants) plus 1,254 subjects from 6 global collaborators. Nearly every sample came with metadata listing a de-identified subject ID, COVID-19 status, age in years and sex. Where available, HLA class I and class II types were taken from metadata supplied by the sample provider and were not determined by assay-based typing. Summary of the overall study and its limitations: The amount of clinical and demographic metadata varied by source and participant and was provided uncurated.

Including the terminal cysteine and phenylalanine, the CDR3 comprises 14 residues. The read is trimmed to its CDR3 DNA, 42 bases read in frame from base 1. The germline V gene (reference sequence) yields SGHNT for CDR1 and YYREEE for CDR2. V ends up 5 bases short and J 7 bases short, with an unmatched junction base count of 8. To note about this clone: Its binding antigen is unknown. Per-base qualities were not stored, and no clone one base away is much larger.

The immunoSEQ Assay, a bias-controlled multiplex PCR, was used to amplify TCRbeta CDR3 regions from genomic DNA. As for the authors' bioinformatics: The number of nucleated cells in each sample was estimated by amplification of reference gene primers within the assay. To quantify the absolute abundance of each unique TCRbeta CDR3 rearrangement, sequence reads were collapsed and filtered. For each sample, productive Simpson clonality was calculated as the square root of Simpson's diversity index over productive rearrangements. Drawn from immuneACCESS, this table holds only the in-frame rearrangements with V and J called that TCRdb kept. Clones are partly lost; checked studies trace under half to an unresolved V gene and leave the rest unexplained. That table gives V, J and clone size, and the DNA gave D and trimming. The sample table contains about 480,000 clones; only one count was recorded for 80% to 90% of them. The top ten clones comprise over 4% of the sample.

Each collaborating institution followed its own protocols to collect whole blood in K2EDTA tubes. For TCRbeta analysis, collaborators shipped samples as frozen whole blood, isolated PBMCs, or DNA extracted from either of those sample types. Material for sequencing was peripheral blood. The origin of this receptor is a woman in her 30s with acute or convalescent COVID-19. The chain is assembled from TRBV5-4 and TRBJ1-1, and 10 bases in between align with TRBD1. The CDR3 loop reads CASSSLDRGREAFF. The DNA sequence reads TGTGCCAGCAGTAGCCTTGACAGGGGGCGTGAAGCTTTCTTT.